The present T cell receptor beta chain was sequenced within a study of T cell responses to AZD1222 COVID-19 vaccine. Study-wide results and caveats: Most donors were white British, females outnumbered males, and clonal diversity was possibly underestimated. Increased Spike-specific TCR breadth and depth were observed after two AZD1222 doses. Repertoires were obtained only post-peak T cell response.

The protocol was immunoSEQ multiplex PCR, while the TCRdb copy is restricted to in-frame clones and leaves out a portion. The data hold about 110,000 clones, with more than 70% observed a single time. Of note for this clone: Its antigen is unidentified.

From germline, CDR1 is SGHRS and CDR2 YFSETQ. The CDR3 runs to 14 residues. V lost 4 bases to trimming and J lost 4 bases; unmatched junction nucleotides: 7. The V gene is TRBV5-1, the J gene TRBJ1-2, with 7 bases lining up with TRBD1. This TCR derives from an adult in good health. The source material was peripheral blood, sampled on day 0 of AZD1222 vaccination. CDR3 amino acids: CASSGGGGIYGYTF. The DNA of the CDR3 is TGCGCCAGCAGCGGTGGAGGGGGCATCTATGGCTACACCTTC.